These T cell receptor beta chains were read from a single sample in a study of blood T cell repertoires in COVID-19. Clones were read by immunoSEQ multiplex PCR, and TCRdb kept only the in-frame ones, dropping some. The sample holds about 170,000 clones, less than 85% seen once. The specimen was PBMCs or T cells enriched from blood (not recorded which). These receptors originate from a woman between 50 and 59 years old who had recovered from COVID-19. CDR3s include the opening cysteine and the closing phenylalanine or tryptophan.

V gene | CDR3 protein
TRBV5-1 | CASSPGTGVLNTEAFF
TRBV7-6 | CASSLDSDTQYF
TRBV28 | CASSSLNPWAAQNEKLFF
TRBV20-1 | CSALDSEAFF
TRBV11-3 | CASSRGREVNTEAFF
TRBV28 | CASSFGWTDMNTEAFF
TRBV24-1 | CATSEAATNTQYF
TRBV19 | CASSTQRGGAGQPQHF
TRBV10-3 | CAISEAAYEQFF
TRBV29-1 | CSVGGPRTEAFF
TRBV18 | CASSPPGGSSYNEQFF
TRBV28 | CASRPGTGAWQETQYF
TRBV18 | CASSQGQGANSPLHF
TRBV18 | CASSSPAQLLSGANVLTF
TRBV10-3 | CAVGDWQPQHF
TRBV7-2 | CASSPTTSGPTDTQYF
TRBV15 | CATSRPISGTGGLDGYTF
TRBV28 | CASSDPGQGDEKLFF
TRBV7-8 | CASSSGLAGGTDTQYF
TRBV29-1 | CSGGQSEETQYF
TRBV7-9 | CASSPALAGGRELFF
TRBV19 | CASSTYRGGNTEAFF
TRBV29-1 | CSVDTGPFETQYF
TRBV5-4 | CASSLERQGGPETQYF
TRBV18 | CASSTDRGLQPQHF
TRBV3-1/TRBV3-2 | CASSWLGVTEAFF
TRBV30 | CAWSVRYSNTEAFF
TRBV28 | CASRSRGNQPQHF
TRBV5-1 | CASSSGQGNTGELFF
TRBV27 | CASSLSRYNSPLHF
TRBV6-5 | CASSYGHPSSGNTIYF
TRBV5-1 | CASSLALAGGAETQYF
TRBV2 | CASSGGTLQETQYF
TRBV28 | CASRAAGYGYGYTF
TRBV29-1 | CSVLDRVHQPQHF
TRBV27 | CASSGGSGLVLKTQYF
TRBV5-1 | CASSLAGDGYTF
TRBV7-2 | CASSLVGTANQPQHF
TRBV5-1 | CASRGPAGNEQFF
TRBV3-1/TRBV3-2 | CASSHPSGFQETQYF
TRBV4-3 | CASSQEAGTGDSNQPQHF
TRBV5-1 | CASSLDSYGYTF
TRBV7-8 | CASSPEAGWTGGLSGNTIYF
TRBV7-6 | CASSLGAGSQETQYF
TRBV7-2 | CASSAPTGRNSPLHF
TRBV11-2 | CASSQGEGDLEPQHF
TRBV19 | CASSRQGAGQPQHF
TRBV12-3/TRBV12-4 | CASSFGGGTEAFF
TRBV5-1 | CASSFGDTGEKLFF
TRBV6-5 | CASSRQGIHEQFF
TRBV5-1 | CASSAGPSNTEAFF
TRBV9 | CASSVGDSHSPLHF
TRBV5-5 | CASSFGLNSNQPQHF
TRBV28 | CASSLTGFAGNTIYF
TRBV6-2/TRBV6-3 | CASSYLVPGDTQYF